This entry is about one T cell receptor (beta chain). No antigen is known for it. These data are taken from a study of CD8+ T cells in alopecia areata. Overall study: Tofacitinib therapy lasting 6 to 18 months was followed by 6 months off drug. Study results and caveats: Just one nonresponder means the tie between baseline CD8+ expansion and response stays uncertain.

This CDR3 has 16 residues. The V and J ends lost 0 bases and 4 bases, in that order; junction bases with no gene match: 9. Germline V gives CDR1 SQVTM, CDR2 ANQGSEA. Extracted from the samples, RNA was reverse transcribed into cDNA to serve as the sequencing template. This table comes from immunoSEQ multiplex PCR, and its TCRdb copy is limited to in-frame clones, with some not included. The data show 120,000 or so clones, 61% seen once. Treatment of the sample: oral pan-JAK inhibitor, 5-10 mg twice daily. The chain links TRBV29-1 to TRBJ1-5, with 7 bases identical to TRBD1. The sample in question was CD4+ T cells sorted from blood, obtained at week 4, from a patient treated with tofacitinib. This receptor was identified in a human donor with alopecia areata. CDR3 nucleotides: TGCAGCGTTGAAGACCCAAGGGCAGGGGGGAATCAGCCCCAGCATTTT. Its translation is CSVEDPRAGGNQPQHF. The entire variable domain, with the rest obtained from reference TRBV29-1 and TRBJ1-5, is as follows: SAVISQKPSRDICQRGTSLTIQCQVDSQVTMMFWYRQQPGQSLTLIATANQGSEATYESGFVIDKFPISRPNLTFSTLTVSNMSPEDSSIYLCSVEDPRAGGNQPQHFGDGTRLSIL.